This TCR beta chain was captured by sequencing in a study of T-cell reconstitution after alpha-beta-depleted transplantation in children. Trimming removed 0 bases from V and 3 bases from J, with 11 bases in between. Per germline, CDR1 DFQATT and CDR2 SNEGSKA (reference sequence). This CDR3 has 14 residues. A word on this clonotype: Antigen: not known.

Study-wide results and caveats: Diversity and T-cell counts at one year after transplant derived mostly from new T cells. Elevated TCRbeta diversity at day 60 was traced, in some patients, to surviving recipient T cells and thymic progenitors. Alpha-beta T cells present about two months after transplant were reported to originate from several hundred expanded graft clones.

The library targeted TCRbeta and was prepared with unique molecular identifiers. MiXCR was run by TCRdb on the PCR reads, yielding one entry per CDR3 protein. The data contain a few hundred thousand distinct CDR3 sequences, 15% to 20% of them singletons. The sequenced sample was PBMCs, mostly from graft donor cells, obtained 360 days after TCRalphabeta/CD19-depleted stem cell transplant. This chain uses TRBV20-1 with TRBJ2-5; D is perhaps TRBD1 (5 bases). The source of this sequence is a boy under three years old who had a stem cell transplant for Wiskott-Aldrich syndrome, so the T cells may come from the graft donor. The chain's CDR3 is CSARDHYRKETQYF. The CDR3 DNA reads as TGCAGTGCTAGAGATCACTACAGGAAAGAGACCCAGTACTTC.